Listed here is a single T cell receptor (beta chain). Its cognate antigen is unknown. Here immunoSEQ multiplex PCR was the method, and the copy in TCRdb shows in-frame clones only, minus some. The sample contains about 260,000 clones, approximately 93% of which appear only once. This entry comes from a study of T cell responses to AZD1222 COVID-19 vaccine. General study points: Only a handful of AZD1222 recipients were seropositive at baseline. The donor cohort was predominantly white British with a female majority, and clonal diversity may have been underestimated.

V dropped 0 bases and J dropped 0 bases, with 9 bases sitting between them. The CDR3 consists of 15 residues. CDR1 is LGHNA, CDR2 YSLEER, per germline. V is TRBV4-3 and J is TRBJ2-7; no firm D call. Source: peripheral blood, taken on day 0 of AZD1222 vaccination. This clonotype originated in an adult in good health. CDR3 in amino acids: CASSQEWRLSYEQYF. The CDR3 DNA is TGCGCCAGCAGCCAAGAGTGGCGGCTCTCCTACGAGCAGTACTTC.